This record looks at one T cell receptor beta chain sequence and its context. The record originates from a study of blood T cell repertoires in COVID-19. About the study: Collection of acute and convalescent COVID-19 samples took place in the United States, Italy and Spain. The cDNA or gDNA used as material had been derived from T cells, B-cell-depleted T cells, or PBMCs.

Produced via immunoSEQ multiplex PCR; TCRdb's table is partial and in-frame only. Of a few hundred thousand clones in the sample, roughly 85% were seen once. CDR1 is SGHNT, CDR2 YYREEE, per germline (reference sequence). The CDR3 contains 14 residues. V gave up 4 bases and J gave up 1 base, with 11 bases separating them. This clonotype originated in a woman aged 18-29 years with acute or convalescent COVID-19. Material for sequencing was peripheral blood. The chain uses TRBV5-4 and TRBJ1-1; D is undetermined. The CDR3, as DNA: TGTGCCAGCAGCAATGGACGGGAGAACACTGAAGCTTTCTTT. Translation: CASSNGRENTEAFF.